The sequence of this TCR beta chain was determined in a study of blood T cell repertoires in COVID-19. Produced via immunoSEQ multiplex PCR; TCRdb's table is partial and in-frame only. The sample lists fewer than 200,000 clones; roughly 88% were seen once. Participants reported their clinical history, and cohort assignment relied on those reports. This CDR3 spans 14 amino acids. CDR1 is MDHEN, CDR2 SYDVKM, per germline. Trimming shortened V by 6 bases and J by 6 bases, and 17 bases separated the two germline ends. This rearrangement joins TRBV28 to TRBJ1-2; maybe TRBD1 (5 bases). The sequenced sample was PBMCs or T cells enriched from blood (not recorded which). The TCR comes from a man in his fifties or sixties who had recovered from COVID-19. The chain's CDR3 is CASREGPRRDGYTF. The CDR3 nucleotides read TGTGCCAGCAGGGAAGGGCCGCGCAGGGATGGCTACACCTTC.